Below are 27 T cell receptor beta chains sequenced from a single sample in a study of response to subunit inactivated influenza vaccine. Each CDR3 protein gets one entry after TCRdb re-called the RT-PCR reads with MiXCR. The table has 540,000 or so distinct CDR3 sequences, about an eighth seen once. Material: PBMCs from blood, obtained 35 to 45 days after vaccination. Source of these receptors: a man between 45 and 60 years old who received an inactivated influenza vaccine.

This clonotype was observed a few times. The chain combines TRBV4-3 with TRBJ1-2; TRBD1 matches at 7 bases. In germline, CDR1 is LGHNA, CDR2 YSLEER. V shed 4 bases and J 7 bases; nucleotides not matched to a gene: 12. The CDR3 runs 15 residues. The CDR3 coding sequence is TGCGCCAGCAGCCTCGAGGGGGCCGGGTCGGGTGGCTACACCTTC. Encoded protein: CASSLEGAGSGGYTF.

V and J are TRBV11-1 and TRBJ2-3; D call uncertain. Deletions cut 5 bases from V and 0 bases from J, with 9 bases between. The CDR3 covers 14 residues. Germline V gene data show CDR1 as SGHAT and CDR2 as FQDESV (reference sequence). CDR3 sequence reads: CASSPVQSTDTQYF. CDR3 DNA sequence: TGTGCCAGCAGCCCCGTCCAGAGCACAGATACGCAGTATTTT.

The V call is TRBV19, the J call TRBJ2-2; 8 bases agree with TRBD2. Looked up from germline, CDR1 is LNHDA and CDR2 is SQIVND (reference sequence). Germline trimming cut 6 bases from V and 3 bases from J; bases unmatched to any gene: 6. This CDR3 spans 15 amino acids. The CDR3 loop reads CASRKREGDTGELFF. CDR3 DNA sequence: TGTGCCAGTAGGAAACGGGAGGGCGACACCGGGGAGCTGTTTTTT.

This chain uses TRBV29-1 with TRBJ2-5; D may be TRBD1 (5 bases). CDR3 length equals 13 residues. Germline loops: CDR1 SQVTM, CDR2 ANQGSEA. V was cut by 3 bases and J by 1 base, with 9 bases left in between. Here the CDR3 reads CSVDHRGQETQYF. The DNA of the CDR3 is TGCAGCGTTGATCATAGGGGCCAAGAGACCCAGTACTTC.

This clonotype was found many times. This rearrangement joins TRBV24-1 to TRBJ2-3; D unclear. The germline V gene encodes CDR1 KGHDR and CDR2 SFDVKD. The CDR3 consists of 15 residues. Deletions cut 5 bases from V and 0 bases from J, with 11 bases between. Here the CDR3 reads CATSGAAESTDTQYF. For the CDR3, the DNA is TGTGCCACCAGTGGCGCGGCCGAAAGCACAGATACGCAGTATTTT.

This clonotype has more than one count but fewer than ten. This CDR3 reads CASSLRGTVYNEQFF. Here the CDR3 DNA reads TGTGCCAGCAGCTTAAGGGGGACAGTATACAATGAGCAGTTCTTC. The gene calls are TRBV5-6 and TRBJ2-1; TRBD1 aligns across 7 bases. V shed 2 bases, J shed 4 bases, and the junction held 6 bases outside the gene matches. CDR3 length: 15 residues. Per the germline V gene, CDR1 is SGHDT and CDR2 is YYEEEE. Complete variable domain (other parts from reference TRBV5-6 and TRBJ2-1): DAGVTQSPTHLIKTRGQQVTLRCSPKSGHDTVSWYQQALGQGPQFIFQYYEEEERQRGNFPDRFSGHQFPNYSSELNVNALLLGDSALYLCASSLRGTVYNEQFFGPGTRLTVL.

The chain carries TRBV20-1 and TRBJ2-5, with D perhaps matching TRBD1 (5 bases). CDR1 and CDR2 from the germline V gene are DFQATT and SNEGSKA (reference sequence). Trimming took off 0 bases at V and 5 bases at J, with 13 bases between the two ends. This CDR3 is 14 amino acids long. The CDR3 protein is CSARELGLRETQYF. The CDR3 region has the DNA TGCAGTGCTAGAGAATTGGGGCTGAGGGAGACCCAGTACTTC.

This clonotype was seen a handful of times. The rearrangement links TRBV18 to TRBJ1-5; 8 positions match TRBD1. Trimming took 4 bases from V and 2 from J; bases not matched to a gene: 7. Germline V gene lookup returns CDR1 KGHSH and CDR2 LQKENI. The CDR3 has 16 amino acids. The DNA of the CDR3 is TGTGCCAGCTCACGGCCGACAGGGGACGGCAATCAGCCCCAGCATTTT. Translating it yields CASSRPTGDGNQPQHF. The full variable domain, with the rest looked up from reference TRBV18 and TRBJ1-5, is NAGVMQNPRHLVRRRGQEARLRCSPMKGHSHVYWYRQLPEEGLKFMVYLQKENIIDESGMPKERFSAEFPKEGPSILRIQQVVRGDSAAYFCASSRPTGDGNQPQHFGDGTRLSIL.

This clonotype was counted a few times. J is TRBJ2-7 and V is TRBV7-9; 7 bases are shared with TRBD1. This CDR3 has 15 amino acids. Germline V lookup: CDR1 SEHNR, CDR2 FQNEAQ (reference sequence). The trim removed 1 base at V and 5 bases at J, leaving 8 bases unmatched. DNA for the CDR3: TGTGCCAGCAGCTTAGAGGACAGGTTCGACGACGAGCAGTACTTC. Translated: CASSLEDRFDDEQYF.

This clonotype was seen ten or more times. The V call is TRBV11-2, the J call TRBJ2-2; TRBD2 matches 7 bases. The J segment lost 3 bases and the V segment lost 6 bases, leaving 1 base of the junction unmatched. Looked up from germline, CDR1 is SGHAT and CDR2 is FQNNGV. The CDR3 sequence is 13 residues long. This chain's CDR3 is CASSSGYTGELFF. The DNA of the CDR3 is TGTGCCAGCAGTAGCGGGTACACCGGGGAGCTGTTTTTT.

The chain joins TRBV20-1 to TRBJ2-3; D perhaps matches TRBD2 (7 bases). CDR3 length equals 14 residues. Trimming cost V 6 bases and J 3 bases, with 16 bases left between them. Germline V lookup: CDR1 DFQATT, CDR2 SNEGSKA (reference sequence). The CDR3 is CSASAGARTDTQYF. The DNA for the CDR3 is TGCAGTGCCAGCGCGGGGGCGCGAACAGATACGCAGTATTTT.

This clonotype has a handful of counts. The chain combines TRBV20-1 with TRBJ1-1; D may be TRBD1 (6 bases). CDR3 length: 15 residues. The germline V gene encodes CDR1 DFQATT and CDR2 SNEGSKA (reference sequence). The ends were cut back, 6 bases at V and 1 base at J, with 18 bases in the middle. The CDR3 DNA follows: TGCAGTGCCCGGGGGCGGGGGCTTAAGAACACTGAAGCTTTCTTT. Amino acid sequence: CSARGRGLKNTEAFF.

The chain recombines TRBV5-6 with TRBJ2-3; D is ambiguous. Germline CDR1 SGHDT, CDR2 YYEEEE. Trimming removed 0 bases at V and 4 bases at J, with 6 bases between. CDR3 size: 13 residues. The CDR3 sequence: CASSLVGPDTQYF. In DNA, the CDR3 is TGTGCCAGCAGCTTGGTAGGGCCAGATACGCAGTATTTT.

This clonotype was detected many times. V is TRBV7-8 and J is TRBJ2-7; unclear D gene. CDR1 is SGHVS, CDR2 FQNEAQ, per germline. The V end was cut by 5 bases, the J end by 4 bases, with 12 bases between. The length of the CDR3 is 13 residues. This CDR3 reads CASSLEWVYEQYF. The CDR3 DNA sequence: TGTGCCAGCAGCCTAGAATGGGTTTACGAGCAGTACTTC.

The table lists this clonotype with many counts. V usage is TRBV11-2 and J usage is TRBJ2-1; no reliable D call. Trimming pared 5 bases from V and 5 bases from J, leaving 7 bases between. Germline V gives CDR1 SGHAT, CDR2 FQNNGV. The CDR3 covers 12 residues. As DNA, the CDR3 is TGTGCCAGCAGCCTAACTGACAATGAGCAGTTCTTC. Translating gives CASSLTDNEQFF.

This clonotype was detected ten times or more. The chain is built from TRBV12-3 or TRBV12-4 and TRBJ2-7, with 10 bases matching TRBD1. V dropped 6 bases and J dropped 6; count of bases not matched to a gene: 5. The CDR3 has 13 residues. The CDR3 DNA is TGTGCCAGCAGCCTCCGGGACAGGGGCGAGCAGTACTTC. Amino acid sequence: CASSLRDRGEQYF.

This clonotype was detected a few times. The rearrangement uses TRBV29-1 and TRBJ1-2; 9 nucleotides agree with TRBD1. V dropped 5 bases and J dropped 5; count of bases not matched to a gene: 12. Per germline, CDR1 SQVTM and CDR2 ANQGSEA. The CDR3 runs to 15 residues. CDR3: CSVRDRESFAYGYTF. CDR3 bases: TGCAGCGTTAGGGACAGGGAAAGTTTCGCGTATGGCTACACCTTC.

The CDR3 loop is CSASGDRGRQETQYF. The CDR3 nucleotides read TGCAGTGCTAGTGGGGACAGGGGGAGGCAAGAGACCCAGTACTTC. This chain joins TRBV20-1 and TRBJ2-5, with 11 nucleotides matching TRBD1. Trimming took 3 bases from V and 2 from J; bases not matched to a gene: 5. The V gene's germline CDR1 is DFQATT and CDR2 SNEGSKA (reference sequence). The CDR3 is 15 amino acids.

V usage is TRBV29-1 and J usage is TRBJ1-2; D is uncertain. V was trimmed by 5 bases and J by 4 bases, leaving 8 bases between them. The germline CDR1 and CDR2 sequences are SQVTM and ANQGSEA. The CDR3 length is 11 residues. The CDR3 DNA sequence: TGCAGCGTTCTATTTACCTATGGCTACACCTTC. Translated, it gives CSVLFTYGYTF. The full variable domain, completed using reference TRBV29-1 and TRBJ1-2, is SAVISQKPSRDICQRGTSLTIQCQVDSQVTMMFWYRQQPGQSLTLIATANQGSEATYESGFVIDKFPISRPNLTFSTLTVSNMSPEDSSIYLCSVLFTYGYTFGSGTRLTVV.

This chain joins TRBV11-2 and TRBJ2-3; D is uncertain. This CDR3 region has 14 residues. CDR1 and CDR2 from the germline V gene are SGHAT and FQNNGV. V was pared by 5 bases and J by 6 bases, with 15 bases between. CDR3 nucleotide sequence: TGTGCCAGCAGCCCCGCAACCAGTTCTGATACGCAGTATTTT. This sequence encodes CASSPATSSDTQYF.

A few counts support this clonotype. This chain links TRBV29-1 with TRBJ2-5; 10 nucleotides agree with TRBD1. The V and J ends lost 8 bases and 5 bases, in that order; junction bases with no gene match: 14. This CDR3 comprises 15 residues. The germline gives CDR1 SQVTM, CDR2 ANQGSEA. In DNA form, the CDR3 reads TGCAGCTCGGCCGACAGGGGGCTGAAATTGGAGACCCAGTACTTC. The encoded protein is CSSADRGLKLETQYF. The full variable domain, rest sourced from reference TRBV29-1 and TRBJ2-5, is SAVISQKPSRDICQRGTSLTIQCQVDSQVTMMFWYRQQPGQSLTLIATANQGSEATYESGFVIDKFPISRPNLTFSTLTVSNMSPEDSSIYLCSSADRGLKLETQYFGPGTRLLVL.

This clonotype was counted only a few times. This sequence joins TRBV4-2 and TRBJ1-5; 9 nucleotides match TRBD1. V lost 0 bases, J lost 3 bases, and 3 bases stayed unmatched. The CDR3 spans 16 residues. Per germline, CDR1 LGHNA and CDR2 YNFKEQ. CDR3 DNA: TGTGCCAGCAGCCAAGAAACAGGGGGCGACAATCAGCCCCAGCATTTT. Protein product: CASSQETGGDNQPQHF.

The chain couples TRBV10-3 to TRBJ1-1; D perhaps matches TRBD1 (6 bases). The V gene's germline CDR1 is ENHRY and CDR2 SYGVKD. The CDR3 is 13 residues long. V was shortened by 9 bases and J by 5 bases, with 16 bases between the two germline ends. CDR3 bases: TGTGCCATTGCAAGAGGGGGGCTTACTGAAGCTTTCTTT. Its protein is CAIARGGLTEAFF.

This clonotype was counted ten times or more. The CDR3 region is CASSPNYNEQFF. The CDR3 region has the DNA TGTGCCAGCAGCCCAAACTACAATGAGCAGTTCTTC. The chain has TRBV7-9 and TRBJ2-1; D gene unclear. The CDR3 is 12 residues long. The V gene's germline CDR1 is SEHNR and CDR2 FQNEAQ (reference sequence). Trimming shortened V by 5 bases and J by 3 bases, and 5 bases separated the two germline ends.

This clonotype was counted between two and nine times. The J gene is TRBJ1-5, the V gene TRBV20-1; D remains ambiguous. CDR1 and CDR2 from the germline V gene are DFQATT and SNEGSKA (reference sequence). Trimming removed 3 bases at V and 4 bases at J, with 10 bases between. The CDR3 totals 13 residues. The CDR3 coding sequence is TGCAGTGCTAGTGATGGGGTAAATCAGCCCCAGCATTTT. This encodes CSASDGVNQPQHF.

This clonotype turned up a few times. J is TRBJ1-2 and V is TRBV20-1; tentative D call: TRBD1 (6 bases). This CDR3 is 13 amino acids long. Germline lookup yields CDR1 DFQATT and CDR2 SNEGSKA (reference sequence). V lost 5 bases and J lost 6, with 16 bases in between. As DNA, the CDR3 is TGCAGTGCTCCGCTGCAGGGGTGGCATGGCTACACCTTC. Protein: CSAPLQGWHGYTF.

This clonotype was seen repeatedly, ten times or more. The CDR3 reads CASSLEVPGTPSGNTIYF. CDR3 sequence (DNA): TGTGCCAGCAGCTTAGAGGTTCCCGGGACCCCCTCTGGAAACACCATATATTTT. The V gene is TRBV7-6, the J gene TRBJ1-3, with D perhaps TRBD1 (5 bases). Trimming took 1 base from V and 0 from J, leaving 16 bases between them. This CDR3 comprises 18 residues. CDR1 and CDR2 (germline): SGHVS, FNYEAQ. The entire variable domain, with the rest obtained from reference TRBV7-6 and TRBJ1-3, is as follows: GAGVSQSPRYKVTKRGQDVALRCDPISGHVSLYWYRQALGQGPEFLTYFNYEAQQDKSGLPNDRFSAERPEGSISTLTIQRTEQRDSAMYRCASSLEVPGTPSGNTIYFGEGSWLTVV.